This T cell receptor (beta chain) was sequenced for a study of CD8+CD57+ T cells in acquired aplastic anemia. All sequencing subjects had displayed CD8+CD57+ cell expansion on flow cytometry. The CDR3 is 17 amino acids. Germline CDR1 is KGHSH and CDR2 is LQKENI. The ends were cut back, 4 bases at V and 4 bases at J, with 17 bases in the middle. TCR beta VDJ combinations and CDR3 sequences were profiled from genomic DNA. MiXCR was run by TCRdb on the reads, yielding one entry per CDR3 protein. This table has roughly 250,000 distinct CDR3 sequences, 45% to 50% appearing once. The gene calls are TRBV18 and TRBJ2-6; no clear D. The source material was sorted CD4+, CD8+, or CD8+CD57+ T cells (not recorded which) from PBMCs. This clonotype was obtained from a human donor with aplastic anemia. The CDR3 here is CASSLPGPRAGANVLTF. The CDR3 region has the DNA TGTGCCAGCTCACTACCGGGCCCACGGGCCGGGGCCAACGTCCTGACTTTC.